These T cell receptor beta chains were read from a single sample in a study of response to subunit inactivated influenza vaccine. TCRdb called the RT-PCR reads again in MiXCR, with one record for every CDR3 protein. The sample has hundreds of thousands of distinct CDR3 sequences, approximately 7.1% seen once; the top ten hold under 15%. The material was PBMCs from blood, obtained less than 25 months after vaccination. The receptors stem from a man between 50 and 70 years old who received an inactivated influenza vaccine. CDR3s include the opening cysteine and the closing phenylalanine or tryptophan. The order of the fields is V gene, clone size, J gene, D gene, CDR3 DNA, CDR3 protein. A D gene is named only where the DNA matches it firmly. Not every row has a clone size; where given, it reads once, few, many or a size class.

TRBV6-2/TRBV6-3,NA,TRBJ1-5,TRBD1,TGTGCCAGCACCGGGACAGGGGGCGAAGGCGGCAATCAGCCCCAGCATTTT,CASTGTGGEGGNQPQHF
TRBV18,few,TRBJ2-1,NA,TGTGCCAGCTCACCACCTAGCCGGTCCTCCTACAATGAGCAGTTCTTC,CASSPPSRSSYNEQFF
TRBV7-2,NA,TRBJ2-3,TRBD2,TGTGCCAGCAGCACTAGCGGGCCCACAGATACGCAGTATTTT,CASSTSGPTDTQYF
TRBV9,many,TRBJ2-3,NA,TGTGCCAGCAGTCGGGCGTTGGCAGATACGCAGTATTTT,CASSRALADTQYF
TRBV24-1,NA,TRBJ2-3,TRBD1,TGTGCCACCAGTGATACCGGACAGGGGGCGAGAAATACGCAGTATTTT,CATSDTGQGARNTQYF
TRBV11-1,many,TRBJ1-6,TRBD1,TGTGCCAGCAGCTGGGATGGACAGGGTAATTCACCCCTCCACTTT,CASSWDGQGNSPLHF
TRBV27,few,TRBJ2-7,NA,TGTGCCAGCAGTTTATCGACGGACAGCAGCTCCTACGAGCAGTACTTC,CASSLSTDSSSYEQYF
TRBV28,NA,TRBJ2-6,NA,TGTGCCAGCAGTTTGGGTGGATTCCCCTCTGGGGCCAACGTCCTGACTTTC,CASSLGGFPSGANVLTF
TRBV7-2,NA,TRBJ1-4,NA,TGTGCCAGCAGCGGCGGCAACTGGGGTGAAAAACTGTTTTTT,CASSGGNWGEKLFF
TRBV19,many,TRBJ2-1,NA,TGTGCCAGTAGTATAGACAGGAGTTACAATGAGCAGTTCTTC,CASSIDRSYNEQFF
TRBV24-1,many,TRBJ1-6,NA,TGTGCCACCAGTGATACAAGGGATTCACCCCTCCACTTT,CATSDTRDSPLHF
TRBV9,many,TRBJ1-1,NA,TGTGCCAGCAGAAAAGAGGGGGACGGGAACACTGAAGCTTTCTTT,CASRKEGDGNTEAFF
TRBV6-1,few,TRBJ2-1,NA,TGTGCCAGCAGTGAATTGACGGGAGTCTCCTACAATGAGCAGTTCTTC,CASSELTGVSYNEQFF
TRBV29-1,many,TRBJ1-1,TRBD1,TGCAGCGTCCGCCTCGGACAGGGGCCGGTTGAAGCTTTCTTT,CSVRLGQGPVEAFF
TRBV20-1,many,TRBJ2-3,NA,TGCAGTGCTAGATCGGGATTGACGAATACGCAGTATTTT,CSARSGLTNTQYF
TRBV12-3/TRBV12-4,many,TRBJ2-7,NA,TGTGCCAGCAGTAACCGATCGGGACGAACCTACGAGCAGTACTTC,CASSNRSGRTYEQYF
TRBV12-3/TRBV12-4,NA,TRBJ1-4,NA,TGTGCCAGCAGCCCTGCCGGCGGGGGAAAACTGTTTTTT,CASSPAGGGKLFF
TRBV10-3,NA,TRBJ2-2,TRBD2,TGTGCCATCAGTGAATCGACTAGCGGGAACACCGGGGAGCTGTTTTTT,CAISESTSGNTGELFF
TRBV11-2,NA,TRBJ2-2,TRBD1,TGTGCCAGCAGCGTGGACAGGCAGCACCTCGGGGAGCTGTTTTTT,CASSVDRQHLGELFF
TRBV5-1,NA,TRBJ2-3,NA,TGCGCCAGCAGCCCAAGACTGACTCACACAGATACGCAGTATTTT,CASSPRLTHTDTQYF
TRBV10-3,NA,TRBJ2-3,TRBD2,TGTGCCATCAGTGCTTCTTCTGGCGGGAGGGGCGCAGATACGCAGTATTTT,CAISASSGGRGADTQYF
TRBV29-1,many,TRBJ1-5,NA,TGCAGCGTTGAAGATGCTGGTCAGCCCCAGCATTTT,CSVEDAGQPQHF
TRBV10-3,few,TRBJ2-6,TRBD1,TGTGCCATCCACGACAGGGGGCACGGGGCCAACGTCCTGACTTTC,CAIHDRGHGANVLTF
TRBV18,NA,TRBJ2-1,NA,TGTGCCAGCTCAAGTTTGGGAGATGAGCAGTTCTTC,CASSSLGDEQFF
TRBV25-1,once,TRBJ1-1,NA,TGTGCCAGCAGTGTTTCGGGCCTCTTTAAAGCTTTCTTT,CASSVSGLFKAFF
TRBV6-2/TRBV6-3,few,TRBJ2-3,NA,TGTGCCAGCATCAAGAGGGTCGAAGATACGCAGTATTTT,CASIKRVEDTQYF
TRBV20-1,many,TRBJ1-1,TRBD1,TGCAGTGCCCCGAGGGGGACAGGGGGCACTGAAGCTTTCTTT,CSAPRGTGGTEAFF
TRBV24-1,many,TRBJ2-3,NA,TGTGCCACCAGTGATCCCGGAAAGACAGATACGCAGTATTTT,CATSDPGKTDTQYF
TRBV20-1,NA,TRBJ2-1,TRBD2,TGCAGTGCTAGAGGCTCGCGGGAGTTCAATGAGCAGTTCTTC,CSARGSREFNEQFF
TRBV3-1,NA,TRBJ1-2,NA,TGTGCCACCCTCAAGAGGGGAAAGGGACCAAAAGGTATTAAAGACGGCTACACCTTC,CATLKRGKGPKGIKDGYTF
TRBV5-1,NA,TRBJ2-7,NA,TGCGCCAGCTCACCGGACAGATCTTCGGTCTACGAGCAGTACTTC,CASSPDRSSVYEQYF
TRBV7-3,NA,TRBJ2-2,NA,TGTGCCAGCAGCCCAGGGGCTTACACCGGGGAGCTGTTTTTT,CASSPGAYTGELFF
TRBV3-1,NA,TRBJ2-2,NA,TGTGCCAGCCACTCAACCAGTCTGGACACCGGGGAGCTGTTTTTT,CASHSTSLDTGELFF
TRBV6-1,many,TRBJ2-1,TRBD2,TGTGCCAGCACTCCTAGCGGGAACTACTACAATGAGCAGTTCTTC,CASTPSGNYYNEQFF
TRBV12-3/TRBV12-4,few,TRBJ2-7,NA,TGTGCCAGCAGTTCTCCGCCGAATCGGGACTTC,CASSSPPNRDF
TRBV20-1,NA,TRBJ2-5,TRBD2,TGCAGTGCCCCCGGGACTAGTTTAGAGACCCAGTACTTC,CSAPGTSLETQYF
TRBV20-1,many,TRBJ2-2,NA,TGCAGTGGACTGGAATCGAACACCGGGGAGCTGTTTTTT,CSGLESNTGELFF
TRBV6-2/TRBV6-3,many,TRBJ2-7,TRBD2,TGTGCCAGCAGTTACGGTGGTAGCGGGAGGTCCTACTCCTACGAGCAGTACTTC,CASSYGGSGRSYSYEQYF
TRBV10-3,NA,TRBJ2-3,NA,TGTGCCATCAGTGGGGGACAACTGAGCACAGATACGCAGTATTTT,CAISGGQLSTDTQYF
TRBV5-1,few,TRBJ2-2,NA,TGCGCCAGCAGCGGGACCTACGAGGCCACCGGGGAGCTGTTTTTT,CASSGTYEATGELFF
TRBV30,many,TRBJ2-1,TRBD2,TGTGCCAGGTCAGGACTAGCGGTGCTAAGTGAGCAGTTCTTC,CARSGLAVLSEQFF
TRBV4-2,many,TRBJ2-3,TRBD1,TGTGCCAGCAGCCCGGACAGGGCCACAGATACGCAGTATTTT,CASSPDRATDTQYF
TRBV20-1,few,TRBJ2-1,TRBD1,TGCAGTGCTAGGCCCCCCAAGGACAGGGCCTACAATGAGCAGTTCTTC,CSARPPKDRAYNEQFF
TRBV20-1,NA,TRBJ2-1,TRBD2,TGCAGTGCTAGAGCCAGCGGGAGCTACAATGAGCAGTTCTTC,CSARASGSYNEQFF
TRBV11-1,NA,TRBJ2-1,NA,TGTGCCAGCAGCTTAAAGGCGTCCGAGCAGTTCTTC,CASSLKASEQFF
TRBV4-2,NA,TRBJ2-2,TRBD2,TGTGCCAGCAGCCAAGAGGTAGCGGGAGGACTTCCGAACACCGGGGAGCTGTTTTTT,CASSQEVAGGLPNTGELFF
TRBV29-1,many,TRBJ2-2,TRBD1,TGCAGCGTGAACAGGGGGCCTGGCACCGGGGAGCTGTTTTTT,CSVNRGPGTGELFF
TRBV10-3,many,TRBJ1-5,TRBD1,TGTGCCATCAGGGACAGGGGGGCTCAGCCCCAGCATTTT,CAIRDRGAQPQHF
TRBV20-1,many,TRBJ1-5,NA,TGCAGTGCTAAGAACAGGAAGCATCAGCCCCAGCATTTT,CSAKNRKHQPQHF
TRBV6-1,few,TRBJ2-7,TRBD1,TGTGCCAGCAGTCCCAGACAGGGGGCCTCCTACGAGCAGTACTTC,CASSPRQGASYEQYF
TRBV5-1,many,TRBJ2-5,TRBD2,TGCGCCAGCAGCTTGGGTAGCGGGAGTTTCGGGGAGACCCAGTACTTC,CASSLGSGSFGETQYF
TRBV28,NA,TRBJ2-2,NA,TGTGCCAGCAGCAGACCAGGGGCGGGGCCCGGGGAGCTGTTTTTT,CASSRPGAGPGELFF
TRBV3-1,many,TRBJ2-1,TRBD2,TGTGCCAGCAGCCAAGACCCTAGCGGGAGGGCCTACAATGAGCAGTTCTTC,CASSQDPSGRAYNEQFF
TRBV7-2,many,TRBJ1-5,NA,TGTGCCAGCAGCTTATCGGCCCTTCGCGACTGGCCCCAGCATTTT,CASSLSALRDWPQHF
TRBV30,NA,TRBJ2-1,TRBD2,TGTGCCTGGACCCCTGGACTAGCGCCCTACAATGAGCAGTTCTTC,CAWTPGLAPYNEQFF
TRBV4-1,few,TRBJ2-1,NA,TGCGCCAGCAGCCAAGACCCAGGGGTCAACAATGAGCAGTTCTTC,CASSQDPGVNNEQFF
TRBV7-2,few,TRBJ2-7,NA,TGTGCCAGCAGCTTAGTCGGGGGACAGAATTCCTACGAGCAGTACTTC,CASSLVGGQNSYEQYF
TRBV29-1,NA,TRBJ2-1,TRBD2,TGCAGCGTTGAAGATCCCGGGACTAGACTTTACAATGAGCAGTTCTTC,CSVEDPGTRLYNEQFF
TRBV6-5,few,TRBJ2-4,TRBD1,TGTGCCAGCAGTTACTCGGGACAGCTAGCCAAAAACATTCAGTACTTC,CASSYSGQLAKNIQYF
TRBV10-3,many,TRBJ2-3,TRBD1,TGTGCCATCAGCAGACAGGGCCTCACAGATACGCAGTATTTT,CAISRQGLTDTQYF